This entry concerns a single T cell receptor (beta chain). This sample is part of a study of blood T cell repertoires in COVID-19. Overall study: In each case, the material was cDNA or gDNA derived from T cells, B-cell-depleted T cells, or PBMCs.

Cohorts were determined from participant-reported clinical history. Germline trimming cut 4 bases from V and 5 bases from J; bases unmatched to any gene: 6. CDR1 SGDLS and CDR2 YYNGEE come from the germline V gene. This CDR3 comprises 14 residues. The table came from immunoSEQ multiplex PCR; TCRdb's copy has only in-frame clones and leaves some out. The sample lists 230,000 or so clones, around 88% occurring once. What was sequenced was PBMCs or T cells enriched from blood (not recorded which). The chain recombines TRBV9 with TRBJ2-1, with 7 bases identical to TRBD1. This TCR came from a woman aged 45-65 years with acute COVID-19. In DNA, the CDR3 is TGTGCCAGCAGCTGGCGAGGGGGCCACAATGAGCAGTTCTTC. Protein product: CASSWRGGHNEQFF.